One and the same sample provided the 19 T cell receptor beta chains below, sequenced in a study of blood T cell repertoires in COVID-19. Some clones are missing from TCRdb's copy, which holds only in-frame ones; the method was immunoSEQ multiplex PCR. In the table there are more than 250,000 clones, 88% of which are singletons. Sequenced material: peripheral blood. These receptors were collected from a woman in her twenties or thirties with COVID-19, enrolled during active disease.

This sequence joins TRBV2 and TRBJ2-1; the match to TRBD2 covers 9 bases. V was clipped by 3 bases and J by 9 bases; unmatched bases: 6. CDR3 length: 14 residues. Germline V gene lookup returns CDR1 SNHLY and CDR2 FYNNEI. CDR3 residues: CASSERLAGTEQFF. In DNA, the CDR3 is TGTGCCAGCAGTGAGAGGCTAGCGGGGACTGAGCAGTTCTTC.

The chain couples TRBV30 to TRBJ1-6, with 8 bases matching TRBD1. The V gene's germline CDR1 is GTSNPN and CDR2 SVGIG (reference sequence). This CDR3 is 16 amino acids long. With 4 bases clipped from V and 3 bases from J, the junction kept 8 bases outside the gene matches. The CDR3 DNA reads TGTGCCTGGACAACGGACAGGGTCCGCTATAATTCACCCCTCCACTTT. Its protein is CAWTTDRVRYNSPLHF.

This rearrangement joins TRBV10-2 to TRBJ2-3; TRBD1 agrees at 7 bases. Germline CDR1 and CDR2: WSHSY and SAAADI. V was clipped by 10 bases and J by 5 bases; unmatched bases: 21. The length of the CDR3 is 17 residues. Here the CDR3 DNA reads TGCGCCACAGAACAGGGGACCCGATTATACAGTGAAGATACGCAGTATTTT. Translating it yields CATEQGTRLYSEDTQYF.

The DNA of the CDR3 is TGTGCCAGCAGTCCCGGCAGACACTCTGGAAACACCATATATTTT. It encodes CASSPGRHSGNTIYF. The chain uses TRBV11-3 and TRBJ1-3; no definite D call. V was trimmed by 6 bases and J by 0 bases, leaving 12 bases between them. Germline V gene lookup returns CDR1 SGHNT and CDR2 YENEEA. CDR3 size: 15 residues.

The V and J genes are TRBV5-1 and TRBJ2-7, with 13 bases fitting TRBD2. The ends lost 2 bases at V and 2 bases at J; junction bases unmatched: 1. Per the germline V gene, CDR1 is SGHRS and CDR2 is YFSETQ. This CDR3 has 15 residues. Written as DNA, the CDR3 is TGCGCCAGCAGCTTACTAGCGGGGGGGCCCTACGAGCAGTACTTC. This translates into CASSLLAGGPYEQYF.

CDR3 in amino acids: CASSYRPARGTGELFF. The DNA for the CDR3 is TGTGCCAGCAGCTACCGACCAGCAAGGGGGACCGGGGAGCTGTTTTTT. The chain combines TRBV3-1 (or the pseudogene TRBV3-2) with TRBJ2-2; D perhaps matches TRBD1 (6 bases). This CDR3 region has 16 residues. Germline values: CDR1 LGHDT, CDR2 YNNKEL (reference sequence). Deletions cut 5 bases from V and 5 bases from J, with 18 bases between.

This clone was seen once. The V and J genes are TRBV27 and TRBJ1-5, with 7 bases that match TRBD1. The CDR3 sequence is 15 residues long. The J segment lost 0 bases and the V segment lost 8 bases, leaving 7 bases of the junction unmatched. Germline V gene data show CDR1 as MNHEY and CDR2 as SMNVEV (reference sequence). The CDR3 is CASHPTGYSNQPQHF. DNA of the CDR3: TGTGCCAGCCACCCGACAGGGTATAGCAATCAGCCCCAGCATTTT.

The CDR3 spells CASSATGGYSNQPQHF. The DNA for the CDR3 is TGTGCCAGTAGTGCGACAGGGGGATATAGCAATCAGCCCCAGCATTTT. This chain uses TRBV19 with TRBJ1-5; 9 nucleotides align to TRBD1. The junction had 5 bases not matched to a gene; V was cut back by 5 bases and J by 0 bases. Per the germline V gene, CDR1 is LNHDA and CDR2 is SQIVND (reference sequence). The CDR3 has 16 amino acids.

A single count supports this clone. This sequence joins TRBV3-1 (or the pseudogene TRBV3-2) and TRBJ1-6; the D is unclear. The V gene lost 1 base and the J gene lost 10 bases, with 14 bases spanning the gap. Germline V gives CDR1 LGHDT, CDR2 YNNKEL (reference sequence). The CDR3 is 15 amino acids. CDR3 sequence reads: CASSQVMAGRSPLHF. The CDR3 bases are TGTGCCAGCAGCCAAGTGATGGCAGGCCGCTCACCCCTCCACTTT.

V gene TRBV18 combines with J gene TRBJ2-5; 7 bases agree with TRBD2. Germline CDR1 is KGHSH and CDR2 is LQKENI. Losses at the gene ends were 3 bases for V and 5 bases for J; bases not matched to a gene: 6. This CDR3 has 14 residues. In DNA form, the CDR3 reads TGTGCCAGCTCACCCCGACTAGCCCGGGAGACCCAGTACTTC. This encodes CASSPRLARETQYF.

The chain uses TRBV19 and TRBJ2-3, with TRBD2 matching 8 bases. Looked up from germline, CDR1 is LNHDA and CDR2 is SQIVND (reference sequence). Trimming at V came to 2 bases and at J to 2 bases, leaving 6 bases not matched to a gene. The CDR3 length is 16 residues. The CDR3 bases are TGTGCCAGTAGTATACGAGCGGGGGACCCCACAGATACGCAGTATTTT. Translating it yields CASSIRAGDPTDTQYF.

V gene TRBV7-6 combines with J gene TRBJ1-2, with 10 bases matching TRBD1. This CDR3 has 13 residues. The junction had 5 bases not matched to a gene; V was cut back by 5 bases and J by 8 bases. Germline V gene sequence: CDR1 SGHVS, CDR2 FNYEAQ. This chain's CDR3 is CASSLMTGGGYTF. The CDR3 bases are TGTGCCAGCAGCCTCATGACAGGGGGCGGCTACACCTTC.

Many counts were recorded for this clone. The rearrangement joins TRBV19 to TRBJ2-7; 11 nucleotides line up with TRBD1. The trim removed 5 bases at V and 3 bases at J, leaving 6 bases unmatched. Germline CDR1 LNHDA, CDR2 SQIVND (reference sequence). The CDR3 loop spans 15 amino acids. CDR3 DNA sequence: TGTGCCAGTAGTCCCGGACAGGGGGCCCTCTACGAGCAGTACGTC. It specifies CASSPGQGALYEQYV.

The gene calls are TRBV3-1 (or the pseudogene TRBV3-2) and TRBJ1-2; no clear D. There are 15 residues in the CDR3. The V end lost 8 bases, the J end lost 4 bases, and 20 bases lay between the germline ends. Per germline, CDR1 LGHDT and CDR2 YNNKEL (reference sequence). The CDR3 is CASFWQIISLYGYTF. In DNA, the CDR3 is TGTGCCAGCTTTTGGCAGATTATTTCCCTCTATGGCTACACCTTC.

The gene calls are TRBV19 and TRBJ1-1, with a possible D match to TRBD1 (5 bases). The CDR3 spans 15 residues. V lost 8 bases and J 1 base, leaving 17 bases between the germline ends. Germline V gene lookup returns CDR1 LNHDA and CDR2 SQIVND (reference sequence). In nucleotides, the CDR3 is TGTGCCAGTCAACGATGGCAGGGCCCGAACACTGAAGCTTTCTTT. Residues: CASQRWQGPNTEAFF.

This chain uses TRBV7-6 with TRBJ1-1, with TRBD1 identical over 7 bases. V was clipped by 5 bases and J by 0 bases; unmatched bases: 6. The CDR3 totals 15 residues. The germline gives CDR1 SGHVS, CDR2 FNYEAQ. CDR3 region: CASSPRQGLNTEAFF. For the CDR3, the DNA is TGTGCCAGCAGCCCCCGACAGGGCCTGAACACTGAAGCTTTCTTT.

In its sample, this clone was seen once. This chain joins TRBV6-2 or TRBV6-3 and TRBJ1-6, with D possibly matching TRBD1 (6 bases). V was shortened by 2 bases and J by 3 bases, with 11 bases between the two germline ends. There are 16 residues in the CDR3. Per the germline V gene, CDR1 is MNHEY and CDR2 is SVGEGT. Here the CDR3 reads CASSYPGHNYNSPLHF. In nucleotides, the CDR3 is TGTGCCAGCAGTTACCCGGGACACAACTATAATTCACCCCTCCACTTT.

The chain is built from TRBV7-2 and TRBJ2-1; 9 bases align to TRBD1. The CDR3 has 15 residues. Germline trimming cut 1 base from V and 8 bases from J; bases unmatched to any gene: 6. Per the germline V gene, CDR1 is SGHTA and CDR2 is FQGNSA. As DNA, the CDR3 is TGTGCCAGCAGCTTAGGGGGTACAGGGGGCTATGAGCAGTTCTTC. Translation: CASSLGGTGGYEQFF.

The V gene is TRBV2, the J gene TRBJ2-5; D is uncertain. Germline CDR1 reads SNHLY; CDR2 reads FYNNEI. Between the trimmed V and J ends, which lost 6 bases and 5 bases, there was a span of 7 bases. The CDR3 is 11 amino acids. The CDR3 DNA reads TGTGCCAGCAGAGACGGGGAGACCCAGTACTTC. Amino acid sequence: CASRDGETQYF.